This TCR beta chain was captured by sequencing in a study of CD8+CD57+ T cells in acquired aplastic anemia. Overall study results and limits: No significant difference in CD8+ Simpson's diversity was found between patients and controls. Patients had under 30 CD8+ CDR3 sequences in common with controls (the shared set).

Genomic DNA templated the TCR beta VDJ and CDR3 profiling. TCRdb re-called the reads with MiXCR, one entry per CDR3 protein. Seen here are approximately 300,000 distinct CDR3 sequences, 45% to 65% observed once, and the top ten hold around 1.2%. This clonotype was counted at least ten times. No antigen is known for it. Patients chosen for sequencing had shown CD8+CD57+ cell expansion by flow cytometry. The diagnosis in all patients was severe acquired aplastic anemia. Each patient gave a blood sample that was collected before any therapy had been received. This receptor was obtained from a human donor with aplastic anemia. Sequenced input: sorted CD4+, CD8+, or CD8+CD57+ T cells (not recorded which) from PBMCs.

The CDR3 sequence is CASSLFTGELFF. The CDR3 DNA sequence: TGTGCCAGCAGTTTGTTTACCGGGGAGCTGTTTTTT. The genes are TRBV12-3 or TRBV12-4 and TRBJ2-2; D is ambiguous. There are 12 residues in the CDR3. V lost 3 bases and J lost 5, with 4 bases in between.